This T cell receptor beta chain was documented in a study of identical twins. Germline lookup yields CDR1 SQVTM and CDR2 ANQGSEA. This CDR3 region has 12 residues. V lost 4 bases and J 1 base, leaving 7 bases between the germline ends. This clonotype occurred a few times. What it binds is not known. Findings and limits, study-wide: When twins shared out-of-frame alpha sequences, those sequences had excess low generation probability.

TCRdb reprocessed the 5' RACE reads via MiXCR and lists one record per CDR3 protein. The sample lists about 550,000 distinct CDR3 sequences, under 25% occurring once. These same records also appear under a second study, on yellow fever vaccine responses in identical twins.

This TCR was recovered from a woman younger than 30 in good health. Sequencing was carried out using CD4+ T cells sorted from blood. The chain links TRBV29-1 to TRBJ2-5; TRBD1 is a possible D gene (5 bases). CDR3 nucleotide sequence: TGCAGCGTTGTTAGGGGCCAAGAGACCCAGTACTTC. Its protein is CSVVRGQETQYF.